Below are 26 T cell receptor beta chains sequenced from a single sample in a study of OX40 agonist ivuxolimab in advanced cancers. The method behind the library was the immunoSEQ multiplex PCR assay. TCRdb took over this immuneACCESS table, retaining in-frame rearrangements with V and J assigned. Such tables are incomplete; in checked studies, under half of the missing clones stem from an unresolved V gene, and the remainder is unexplained. The sample table shows roughly 42,000 clones, and approximately 86% are seen once. The ten largest make up approximately 13% of the sample. Specimen: CD4+ or CD8+ T cells sorted from blood, collected in a trial of the OX40 agonist ivuxolimab. These receptors all come from an adult with an advanced solid tumor such as melanoma, head and neck, liver or kidney cancer.

The chain employs TRBV7-9 and TRBJ2-2; D call uncertain. V dropped 4 bases and J dropped 2 bases, with 8 bases sitting between them. Germline V lookup: CDR1 SEHNR, CDR2 FQNEAQ (reference sequence). The CDR3 length is 14 residues. The CDR3 bases are TGTGCCAGCAGCTCGGACGGTAACACCGGGGAGCTGTTTTTT. Amino acids: CASSSDGNTGELFF.

The chain couples TRBV27 to TRBJ1-5; no clear D gene. The CDR3 runs to 14 residues. Trimming stripped 5 bases from V and 7 bases from J, with 15 bases between. Germline CDR1 and CDR2: MNHEY and SMNVEV (reference sequence). The CDR3 protein is CASSLGPVGQPQHF. In nucleotides, the CDR3 is TGTGCCAGCAGTCTCGGGCCAGTGGGACAGCCCCAGCATTTT.

The J gene is TRBJ1-5, the V gene TRBV4-1; D is possibly TRBD1 (5 bases). This CDR3 is 17 amino acids long. The ends were cut back, 4 bases at V and 1 base at J, with 17 bases in the middle. Looked up from germline, CDR1 is MGHRA and CDR2 is YSYEKL. CDR3 residues: CASSPYDSPGSNQPQHF. CDR3 in DNA: TGCGCCAGCAGCCCATACGACAGTCCCGGGAGCAATCAGCCCCAGCATTTT.

The chain combines TRBV10-1 with TRBJ2-1; D assignment may be TRBD1 or TRBD2 (5 bases each). Between the trimmed V and J ends, which lost 3 bases and 3 bases, there was a span of 21 bases. Germline CDR1 and CDR2: WNHNN and SYGVQD (reference sequence). This CDR3 contains 18 residues. CDR3 residues: CASSEFGTEDDSYNEQFF. The CDR3 coding sequence is TGCGCCAGCAGTGAATTTGGGACCGAGGACGACAGCTACAATGAGCAGTTCTTC.

The rearrangement links TRBV14 to TRBJ1-2, with D perhaps TRBD1 (5 bases). Germline CDR1 SGHDN, CDR2 FVKESK. Deletions cut 1 base from V and 4 bases from J, with 10 bases between. The CDR3 consists of 14 residues. The CDR3 region is CASSQGRVTYGYTF. The CDR3 DNA sequence: TGTGCCAGCAGCCAAGGCAGGGTTACCTATGGCTACACCTTC.

The rearrangement links TRBV25-1 to TRBJ2-7, with a tentative D call TRBD1 (6 bases). The CDR3 has 14 amino acids. The germline CDR1 and CDR2 sequences are MGHDK and SYGVNS. Trimming left V 4 bases short and J 0 bases short, with 10 bases between. The CDR3 loop reads CASSVGTFSYEQYF. CDR3 nucleotide sequence: TGTGCCAGCAGTGTAGGGACATTCTCCTACGAGCAGTACTTC.

The chain couples TRBV10-1 to TRBJ2-5; the D is unclear. This CDR3 comprises 14 residues. Between the trimmed V and J ends, which lost 2 bases and 4 bases, there was a span of 11 bases. Germline-derived CDR1 and CDR2 are WNHNN and SYGVQD (reference sequence). CDR3 bases: TGCGCCAGCAGTGAGGCTCCGGGTCTAGAGACCCAGTACTTC. It translates to CASSEAPGLETQYF.

The V and J genes are TRBV13 and TRBJ2-5, with D tentatively TRBD2 (5 bases). The J call is in doubt because the DNA end fits TRBJ2-7 better. The CDR3 loop spans 17 amino acids. Germline V CDR1 and CDR2: PRHDT, FYEKMQ (reference sequence). The CDR3 loop reads CASSLGGNVGTGYEQYF. CDR3 bases: TGTGCCAGCAGCTTAGGAGGTAACGTGGGTACGGGGTACGAGCAGTACTTC.

This clone was seen more than once but under ten times. This chain joins TRBV9 and TRBJ2-1, with D perhaps TRBD1 or TRBD2 (5 bases each). CDR1 SGDLS and CDR2 YYNGEE come from the germline V gene. The CDR3 spans 15 residues. Trimming stripped 0 bases from V and 7 bases from J, with 14 bases between. CDR3 in DNA: TGTGCCAGCAGCGTAGGAATGGGGGAAGGGAATGAGCAGTTCTTC. Translation gives CASSVGMGEGNEQFF.

CDR3 DNA sequence: TGTGCCAGCAGCTATTCAGGGGGCCTAAGCTCCTACGAGCAGTACTTC. This sequence encodes CASSYSGGLSSYEQYF. V is TRBV13 and J is TRBJ2-7, with TRBD1 identical over 8 bases. The CDR3 is 16 amino acids. Per the germline V gene, CDR1 is PRHDT and CDR2 is FYEKMQ (reference sequence). The V gene end was trimmed by 4 bases and the J gene end by 0 bases; junction bases not matched to a gene: 8.

The chain links TRBV2 to TRBJ1-2; 8 bases line up with TRBD1. V lost 2 bases, J lost 8 bases, and 7 bases stayed unmatched. Germline CDR1 SNHLY, CDR2 FYNNEI. CDR3 length: 14 residues. The CDR3 here is CASSEWGDRRGYTF. CDR3 nucleotides: TGTGCCAGCAGTGAATGGGGGGACAGGCGGGGCTACACCTTC.

The chain uses TRBV7-9 and TRBJ2-1; a weak D match, TRBD1 (7 bases). From germline, CDR1 is SEHNR and CDR2 FQNEAQ (reference sequence). V was cut by 0 bases and J by 4 bases, with 13 bases left in between. The CDR3 sequence is 16 residues long. The DNA for the CDR3 is TGTGCCAGCAGCTTAGCCAACAGGGGACTGTACAATGAGCAGTTCTTC. It codes for CASSLANRGLYNEQFF.

V gene TRBV9 combines with J gene TRBJ1-1; D not certain. Trimming took off 0 bases at V and 4 bases at J, with 7 bases between the two ends. Germline V gene data show CDR1 as SGDLS and CDR2 as YYNGEE. CDR3 length: 13 amino acids. The CDR3 nucleotides read TGTGCCAGCAGCGTAGGAGGGTTCACTGAAGCTTTCTTT. It is translated as CASSVGGFTEAFF.

The chain links TRBV19 to TRBJ2-7; TRBD2 is a possible D gene (5 bases). V lost 5 bases, J lost 4 bases, and 12 bases lay in between. The CDR3 runs to 13 residues. From germline, CDR1 is LNHDA and CDR2 SQIVND (reference sequence). The CDR3 DNA reads as TGTGCCAGTAGTCCAGGACTGAGTTACGAGCAGTACTTC. The encoded protein is CASSPGLSYEQYF.

V is TRBV4-1 and J is TRBJ2-2; 8 positions match TRBD1. This CDR3 comprises 15 residues. Germline V gene data show CDR1 as MGHRA and CDR2 as YSYEKL. J lost 8 bases, V lost 6 bases, and 11 bases had no gene match. This CDR3 is CASSLTGGPKGELFF. DNA of the CDR3: TGCGCCAGCAGTCTCACAGGGGGGCCGAAAGGGGAGCTGTTTTTT.

The chain has TRBV6-5 and TRBJ1-1; the D gene is possibly TRBD1 (6 bases). Trimming pared 8 bases from V and 0 bases from J, leaving 7 bases between. The CDR3 runs to 12 residues. Germline-derived CDR1 and CDR2 are MNHEY and SVGAGI. The CDR3 region is CASQGMNTEAFF. CDR3 nucleotide sequence: TGTGCCAGCCAGGGGATGAACACTGAAGCTTTCTTT.

This chain connects TRBV4-1 to TRBJ1-1; 7 bases line up with TRBD1. Germline V gives CDR1 MGHRA, CDR2 YSYEKL. The CDR3 covers 15 residues. V dropped 1 base and J dropped 4; count of bases not matched to a gene: 6. CDR3 in amino acids: CASSQVQGGGTEAFF. CDR3 nucleotide sequence: TGCGCCAGCAGCCAAGTGCAGGGGGGAGGCACTGAAGCTTTCTTT.

The chain joins TRBV29-1 to TRBJ1-1; 7 bases are shared with TRBD1. Germline CDR1 reads SQVTM; CDR2 reads ANQGSEA. V lost 7 bases, J lost 1 base, and 12 bases stayed unmatched. The CDR3 runs to 15 residues. The CDR3 sequence is CSAAGPTGANTEAFF. In nucleotides, the CDR3 is TGCAGCGCCGCCGGCCCCACAGGGGCGAACACTGAAGCTTTCTTT.

V and J are TRBV28 and TRBJ2-5; 7 nucleotides agree with TRBD1. Germline assignment: CDR1 MDHEN and CDR2 SYDVKM. J gave up 5 bases and V 6 bases, and 24 bases lay outside the gene matches. The CDR3 has 19 residues. CDR3 region: CASSQLRGQAGIMRETQYF. The CDR3 nucleotides are TGTGCCAGCAGCCAACTCCGCGGACAGGCAGGTATAATGCGTGAGACCCAGTACTTC.

The chain combines TRBV5-4 with TRBJ1-3, with D possibly TRBD1 on 5 matching bases. From germline, CDR1 is SGHNT and CDR2 YYREEE (reference sequence). The CDR3 extends over 15 amino acids. Between the trimmed V and J ends, which lost 2 bases and 8 bases, there was a span of 17 bases. The CDR3 protein is CASSFHRQRSDTIYF. CDR3 DNA: TGTGCCAGCAGCTTTCACAGGCAGAGGTCGGACACCATATATTTT.

The CDR3 loop is CASSLATRGSYNEQFF. Here the CDR3 DNA reads TGTGCCAGCAGCTTGGCCACCCGGGGCTCCTACAATGAGCAGTTCTTC. The V and J genes are TRBV5-4 and TRBJ2-1, with a weak D call TRBD2 (5 bases). The germline gives CDR1 SGHNT, CDR2 YYREEE (reference sequence). The CDR3 is 16 residues long. V dropped 0 bases and J dropped 0 bases, with 10 bases sitting between them.

The CDR3 DNA reads TGCGCCAGCAGCCCTAAGGACCTGGGAGGAGACATTCAGTACTTC. Residues: CASSPKDLGGDIQYF. The chain uses TRBV4-1 and TRBJ2-4; tentative D call: TRBD2 (6 bases). CDR3 length equals 15 residues. Trimming stripped 4 bases from V and 8 bases from J, with 18 bases between. CDR1 and CDR2 (germline): MGHRA, YSYEKL.

The sample holds one count of this clone. This chain uses TRBV14 with TRBJ1-1; 10 bases match TRBD1. Trimming removed 0 bases from V and 3 bases from J; junction bases left unmatched: 4. Germline CDR1 SGHDN, CDR2 FVKESK. This CDR3 is built from 16 residues. CDR3 DNA sequence: TGTGCCAGCAGCCAAGATCCCGGGACAGGGGACACTGAAGCTTTCTTT. Residues: CASSQDPGTGDTEAFF.

CDR3 loop: CASSWGTTSTLGAFF. CDR3 nucleotides: TGTGCCAGCAGCTGGGGGACAACATCCACCCTGGGAGCTTTCTTT. The chain uses TRBV5-5 and TRBJ1-1, with a tentative D call TRBD1 (6 bases). CDR1 and CDR2 (germline): SGHKS, YYEKEE (reference sequence). The CDR3 is 15 amino acids. V was pared by 3 bases and J by 10 bases, with 22 bases between.

The rearrangement links TRBV14 to TRBJ1-1; no firm D call. Per the germline V gene, CDR1 is SGHDN and CDR2 is FVKESK. Trimming removed 1 base from V and 6 bases from J, with 15 bases in between. CDR3 length: 15 amino acids. The CDR3 DNA follows: TGTGCCAGCAGCCAAGGAACTGCCCTACTTGCTGAAGCTTTCTTT. It yields the protein CASSQGTALLAEAFF.

This chain links TRBV7-9 with TRBJ1-2; 12 bases map to TRBD1. This CDR3 spans 18 amino acids. Germline values: CDR1 SEHNR, CDR2 FQNEAQ (reference sequence). The trim removed 3 bases at V and 2 bases at J, leaving 10 bases unmatched. The CDR3 spells CASSFSTGTGGRNYGYTF. The CDR3 nucleotides are TGTGCCAGCAGCTTTTCTACCGGGACAGGGGGCCGAAACTATGGCTACACCTTC.